Following are 22 T cell receptor beta chains from one sample sequenced in a study of cytomegalovirus exposure and HLA in healthy donors. Assay: immunoSEQ multiplex PCR; the TCRdb copy retains only in-frame clones and omits some. The data contain about 130,000 clones, about 91% of them seen just once; the ten biggest clones take up 1.1%. Source material: PBMCs. These TCRs come from a woman between 18 and 29 years old in good health and CMV-seronegative.

This clone was seen a few times. The chain has TRBV6-1 and TRBJ1-5; perhaps TRBD1 as D (6 bases). This CDR3 has 15 residues. Looked up from germline, CDR1 is MNHNS and CDR2 is SASEGT. With 0 bases removed from V and 5 bases from J, the gap between germline ends came to 11 bases. The CDR3 loop is CASSEAQGPYQPQHF. The CDR3 region has the DNA TGTGCCAGCAGTGAAGCGCAGGGGCCGTATCAGCCCCAGCATTTT.

This clone is a singleton in its sample. V is TRBV6-5 and J is TRBJ2-1; D possibly corresponds to TRBD2 (5 bases). CDR3 length: 14 residues. Germline CDR1 MNHEY, CDR2 SVGAGI. Trimming removed 6 bases at V and 3 bases at J, with 12 bases between. The CDR3 region is CASRTTEDYNEQFF. CDR3 nucleotides: TGTGCCAGCAGGACTACAGAGGACTACAATGAGCAGTTCTTC.

The chain employs TRBV19 and TRBJ2-1; D is unclear. The ends were cut back, 3 bases at V and 7 bases at J, with 13 bases in the middle. Germline V gene lookup returns CDR1 LNHDA and CDR2 SQIVND (reference sequence). The CDR3 has 14 amino acids. The CDR3 DNA reads TGTGCCAGTAGTATGTCCTTTAGGCGGAATGAGCAGTTCTTC. Its translation: CASSMSFRRNEQFF.

The chain uses TRBV25-1 and TRBJ2-1; 10 nucleotides match TRBD2. The CDR3 spans 14 residues. V shed 2 bases and J 8 bases; nucleotides not matched to a gene: 3. Germline V lookup: CDR1 MGHDK, CDR2 SYGVNS. The CDR3, as DNA: TGTGCCAGCAGTGAAACTAGCGGGGCGGATGAGCAGTTCTTC. This sequence encodes CASSETSGADEQFF.

The chain has TRBV12-5 and TRBJ2-7, with 9 positions matching TRBD2. The J segment lost 6 bases and the V segment lost 6 bases, leaving 9 bases of the junction unmatched. This CDR3 has 14 residues. Germline V gene sequence: CDR1 LGHNT, CDR2 FRNRAP. The CDR3 loop is CASGLLAGISEQYF. The DNA for the CDR3 is TGTGCTAGTGGACTTCTAGCGGGAATAAGCGAGCAGTACTTC.

This chain joins TRBV19 and TRBJ2-2; TRBD2 aligns across 14 bases. Trimming cost V 3 bases and J 11 bases; bases outside gene matches: 11. The CDR3 contains 17 residues. Germline CDR1 LNHDA, CDR2 SQIVND (reference sequence). The CDR3 sequence is CASSIFGTSGSGSELFF. The CDR3 coding sequence is TGTGCCAGTAGTATTTTTGGGACTAGCGGGAGCGGTAGTGAGCTGTTTTTT.

This clone was found once. This sequence joins TRBV6-1 and TRBJ1-1; 8 bases match TRBD1. The CDR3 length is 15 residues. Germline CDR1 reads MNHNS; CDR2 reads SASEGT. Trimming took 1 base from V and 1 from J; bases not matched to a gene: 2. The CDR3 coding sequence is TGTGCCAGCAGTGAAGTCGGACAGGGGAACACTGAAGCTTTCTTT. As protein: CASSEVGQGNTEAFF.

The chain joins TRBV27 to TRBJ2-7, with a weak D call TRBD1 (6 bases). Trimming pared 5 bases from V and 2 bases from J, leaving 10 bases between. Germline-derived CDR1 and CDR2 are MNHEY and SMNVEV (reference sequence). This CDR3 region has 13 residues. CDR3 nucleotide sequence: TGTGCCAGCAGTACACGGACAGCCTACGAGCAGTACTTC. Protein: CASSTRTAYEQYF.

J is TRBJ2-1 and V is TRBV27, with D unresolved. Germline CDR1 reads MNHEY; CDR2 reads SMNVEV (reference sequence). The germline V and J ends were trimmed by 3 bases and 5 bases, with 8 bases remaining between them. This CDR3 is 13 amino acids long. CDR3 amino acids: CASSLRRHNEQFF. For the CDR3, the DNA is TGTGCCAGCAGTTTGCGGCGGCACAATGAGCAGTTCTTC.

This clone has only a few counts. The chain has TRBV19 and TRBJ2-7; possible D gene TRBD1, 5 bases. CDR3 length equals 14 residues. Germline values: CDR1 LNHDA, CDR2 SQIVND (reference sequence). The germline V and J ends were trimmed by 5 bases and 6 bases, with 17 bases remaining between them. The CDR3 loop reads CASSLDPGFSEQYF. The CDR3 DNA is TGTGCCAGTAGTCTTGACCCAGGGTTCAGCGAGCAGTACTTC.

The genes are TRBV6-5 and TRBJ2-5; D gene ambiguous. The CDR3 is made up of 14 amino acids. V was pared by 1 base and J by 3 bases, with 9 bases between. Looked up from germline, CDR1 is MNHEY and CDR2 is SVGAGI. Here the CDR3 reads CASSYFTQKETQYF. The CDR3 DNA reads as TGTGCCAGCAGTTACTTTACACAGAAAGAGACCCAGTACTTC.

The chain uses TRBV4-2 and TRBJ2-6; unclear D gene. Between the trimmed V and J ends, which lost 1 base and 0 bases, there was a span of 22 bases. The CDR3 contains 21 residues. The germline CDR1 and CDR2 sequences are LGHNA and YNFKEQ. The CDR3 is CASSQVYNTPNPVSGANVLTF. The CDR3 DNA follows: TGTGCCAGCAGCCAAGTGTATAATACCCCAAATCCAGTCTCTGGGGCCAACGTCCTGACTTTC.

V usage is TRBV2 and J usage is TRBJ2-7, with TRBD2 as a possible D gene (6 bases). V was trimmed by 9 bases and J by 3 bases, leaving 12 bases between them. Germline values: CDR1 SNHLY, CDR2 FYNNEI. CDR3 length: 12 amino acids. In DNA, the CDR3 is TGTGCCAGTTCGGGGGAACTCTACGAGCAGTACGTC. Translating gives CASSGELYEQYV.

The gene calls are TRBV5-4 and TRBJ1-6; perhaps TRBD1 as D (6 bases). Trimming cost V 4 bases and J 10 bases, with 12 bases left between them. This CDR3 has 13 amino acids. CDR1 is SGHNT and CDR2 is YYREEE in the germline V gene (reference sequence). The CDR3 DNA reads as TGTGCCAGCAGCCCGGAAAGGGGGTCACCCCTCCACTTT. This codes for CASSPERGSPLHF.

This chain joins TRBV28 and TRBJ2-5; a weak D match, TRBD2 (6 bases). The V gene's germline CDR1 is MDHEN and CDR2 SYDVKM. Trimming left V 6 bases short and J 5 bases short, with 16 bases between. The CDR3 is 14 amino acids. CDR3 sequence (DNA): TGTGCCAGCAGGACGGGAGCCGGCGTTGAGACCCAGTACTTC. Amino acids: CASRTGAGVETQYF.

This clone came up once. The genes are TRBV28 and TRBJ1-1, with D unclear. Germline V gives CDR1 MDHEN, CDR2 SYDVKM. The CDR3 sequence is 13 residues long. The V and J ends lost 4 bases and 7 bases respectively, with 13 bases between them. This CDR3 is CASSWRVGIEAFF. The DNA of the CDR3 is TGTGCCAGCAGTTGGAGGGTGGGGATTGAAGCTTTCTTT.

The table lists this clone with a count of one. This chain joins TRBV27 and TRBJ2-3, with 7 bases fitting TRBD1. Germline CDR1 reads MNHEY; CDR2 reads SMNVEV (reference sequence). V lost 4 bases, J lost 0 bases, and 4 bases stayed unmatched. The CDR3 sequence is 15 residues long. CDR3 in DNA: TGTGCCAGCAGTTCGGGACAGCCTAGCACAGATACGCAGTATTTT. Translating it yields CASSSGQPSTDTQYF.

The V call is TRBV5-4, the J call TRBJ2-1; no clear D gene. The CDR3 runs 14 residues. Germline V lookup: CDR1 SGHNT, CDR2 YYREEE (reference sequence). V lost 6 bases, J lost 0 bases, and 10 bases lay in between. The chain's CDR3 is CASTNPSSYNEQFF. CDR3 in DNA: TGTGCCAGCACCAATCCTAGCTCCTACAATGAGCAGTTCTTC.

The CDR3 loop reads CASSRGGAEGSQPQHF. The DNA for the CDR3 is TGTGCCAGCTCACGAGGGGGCGCGGAAGGCAGTCAGCCCCAGCATTTT. This chain uses TRBV18 with TRBJ1-5; 7 bases are a match to TRBD1. CDR1 KGHSH and CDR2 LQKENI come from the germline V gene. The CDR3 spans 16 residues. V lost 4 bases and J lost 6; bases outside the gene matches: 12.

The chain is built from TRBV7-8 and TRBJ1-5, with 8 bases aligning to TRBD1. Germline V gene lookup returns CDR1 SGHVS and CDR2 FQNEAQ. This CDR3 is 15 amino acids long. V lost 3 bases, J lost 1 base, and 2 bases stayed unmatched. CDR3 nucleotide sequence: TGTGCCAGCAGCTTGGACAGGGTGAGCAATCAGCCCCAGCATTTT. Encoded protein: CASSLDRVSNQPQHF.

The chain carries TRBV28 and TRBJ2-1; possibly TRBD2 for D (5 bases). The germline V and J ends were trimmed by 6 bases and 1 base, with 19 bases remaining between them. There are 17 residues in the CDR3. CDR1 MDHEN and CDR2 SYDVKM come from the germline V gene. The CDR3 DNA reads TGTGCCAGCAGCCCCGCGTTGGGGAGTTATTCCTACAATGAGCAGTTCTTC. Translation gives CASSPALGSYSYNEQFF.

V is TRBV30 and J is TRBJ1-1, with D possibly matching TRBD1 (5 bases). V was shortened by 5 bases and J by 2 bases, with 15 bases between the two germline ends. Germline loops: CDR1 GTSNPN, CDR2 SVGIG (reference sequence). This CDR3 is built from 14 residues. CDR3: CAWGWRGGNTEAFF. CDR3 coding DNA: TGTGCCTGGGGGTGGAGGGGCGGAAACACTGAAGCTTTCTTT.